A selection of T cell receptor beta chains follows, all from one sample in a study of CD8 T cells in ankylosing spondylitis. A single record per CDR3 protein comes from TCRdb applying MiXCR to the 5' RACE reads. The table has fewer than 550,000 distinct CDR3 sequences, roughly 5.3% seen once. Sequenced input: blood, either unsorted or a sorted T cell fraction (not recorded which). The origin of the receptors is a male donor with ankylosing spondylitis. Each CDR3 is given with its conserved first and last residue. A D gene is named only where the DNA matches it firmly. For some rows the clone size is stated as once, few or many, or as a class when expanded; others skip it.

v_call: TRBV9
d_call: .
j_call: TRBJ1-1
clone_size: many
cdr3_aa: CASSQRSSNTEAFF
cdr3_nt: TGTGCCAGCTCCCAGAGGTCCAGCAACACTGAAGCTTTCTTT

v_call: TRBV12-3/TRBV12-4
d_call: .
j_call: TRBJ2-7
clone_size: many
cdr3_aa: CASSFRGRYYEQYF
cdr3_nt: TGTGCCAGCAGTTTCCGAGGGCGTTATTACGAGCAGTACTTC

v_call: TRBV5-1
d_call: .
j_call: TRBJ2-5
clone_size: many
cdr3_aa: CASSLRGFRQETQYF
cdr3_nt: TGCGCCAGCAGCTTGAGGGGATTTAGGCAAGAGACCCAGTACTTC

v_call: TRBV11-2
d_call: TRBD2
j_call: TRBJ2-3
clone_size: many
cdr3_aa: CASSTRAGATDTQYF
cdr3_nt: TGTGCCAGCAGCACACGAGCGGGGGCCACAGATACGCAGTATTTT

v_call: TRBV11-2
d_call: .
j_call: TRBJ2-4
clone_size: many
cdr3_aa: CASSPRPSIAKNIQYF
cdr3_nt: TGTGCCAGCAGCCCGCGCCCGAGCATAGCCAAAAACATTCAGTACTTC

v_call: TRBV20-1
d_call: .
j_call: TRBJ2-1
clone_size: many
cdr3_aa: CSASLRYNEQFF
cdr3_nt: TGCAGTGCTAGCCTTCGATACAATGAGCAGTTCTTC

v_call: TRBV10-3
d_call: .
j_call: TRBJ1-1
clone_size: many
cdr3_aa: CAISETGAGAFF
cdr3_nt: TGTGCCATCAGTGAGACCGGGGCCGGAGCTTTCTTT

v_call: TRBV11-3
d_call: .
j_call: TRBJ2-5
clone_size: many
cdr3_aa: CASSLRGKRSGETQYF
cdr3_nt: TGTGCCAGCAGCTTAAGAGGAAAGCGGTCGGGAGAGACCCAGTACTTC

v_call: TRBV7-2
d_call: .
j_call: TRBJ2-3
clone_size: many
cdr3_aa: CASRVTGTNTDTQYF
cdr3_nt: TGTGCCAGCAGGGTCACCGGGACCAACACAGATACGCAGTATTTT

v_call: TRBV6-6
d_call: .
j_call: TRBJ2-7
clone_size: few
cdr3_aa: CATQRGGSYEQYF
cdr3_nt: TGTGCCACTCAAAGGGGGGGTTCCTACGAGCAGTACTTC

v_call: TRBV20-1
d_call: .
j_call: TRBJ1-2
clone_size: many
cdr3_aa: CSARTPGGGYTF
cdr3_nt: TGCAGTGCTAGAACCCCCGGTGGGGGCTACACCTTC

v_call: TRBV6-1
d_call: .
j_call: TRBJ2-7
clone_size: many
cdr3_aa: CASKPQGISYEQYF
cdr3_nt: TGTGCCAGCAAGCCCCAAGGGATCTCCTACGAGCAGTACTTC

v_call: TRBV10-3
d_call: .
j_call: TRBJ2-6
clone_size: many
cdr3_aa: CAISEGQVYSGANVLTF
cdr3_nt: TGTGCCATCAGTGAAGGGCAGGTCTACTCTGGGGCCAACGTCCTGACTTTC

v_call: TRBV19
d_call: .
j_call: TRBJ2-3
clone_size: many
cdr3_aa: CASSIRPRSTDTQYF
cdr3_nt: TGTGCCAGTAGTATACGGCCCCGCTCCACAGATACGCAGTATTTT

v_call: TRBV29-1
d_call: .
j_call: TRBJ1-4
clone_size: many
cdr3_aa: CSVHGVESSEKLFF
cdr3_nt: TGCAGCGTCCATGGGGTGGAATCTAGTGAAAAACTGTTTTTT

v_call: TRBV18
d_call: .
j_call: TRBJ2-2
clone_size: many
cdr3_aa: CASSPSITSNTGELFF
cdr3_nt: TGTGCCAGCTCACCATCAATCACAAGCAACACCGGGGAGCTGTTTTTT

v_call: TRBV7-2
d_call: TRBD2
j_call: TRBJ2-7
clone_size: .
cdr3_aa: CASRRTSGSPEQYF
cdr3_nt: TGTGCCAGCAGGAGGACTAGCGGGAGCCCTGAGCAGTACTTC

v_call: TRBV7-9
d_call: TRBD2
j_call: TRBJ2-1
clone_size: many
cdr3_aa: CASSTGTSGLNEQFF
cdr3_nt: TGTGCCAGCAGCACCGGGACTAGCGGTCTCAATGAGCAGTTCTTC

v_call: TRBV5-5
d_call: .
j_call: TRBJ2-6
clone_size: .
cdr3_aa: CASSQFYSGANVLTF
cdr3_nt: TGTGCCAGCAGCCAATTTTACTCTGGGGCCAACGTCCTGACTTTC

v_call: TRBV7-9
d_call: .
j_call: TRBJ2-7
clone_size: .
cdr3_aa: CASSPRTDQAFYEQYF
cdr3_nt: TGTGCCAGCAGCCCTCGCACCGACCAAGCCTTCTACGAGCAGTACTTC

v_call: TRBV20-1
d_call: TRBD1
j_call: TRBJ1-1
clone_size: many
cdr3_aa: CSATDRVNTEAFF
cdr3_nt: TGCAGTGCTACGGACAGGGTCAACACTGAAGCTTTCTTT

v_call: TRBV20-1
d_call: .
j_call: TRBJ2-1
clone_size: many
cdr3_aa: CSASRWASGNEQFF
cdr3_nt: TGCAGTGCTAGTAGGTGGGCGAGTGGCAATGAGCAGTTCTTC

v_call: TRBV5-1
d_call: TRBD2
j_call: TRBJ2-1
clone_size: many
cdr3_aa: CASSFRLAGTRNEQFF
cdr3_nt: TGCGCCAGCAGTTTCCGACTAGCGGGAACGAGGAATGAGCAGTTCTTC

v_call: TRBV12-3/TRBV12-4
d_call: .
j_call: TRBJ2-3
clone_size: many
cdr3_aa: CASSFAGSTDTQYF
cdr3_nt: TGTGCCAGCAGCTTCGCGGGGAGCACAGATACGCAGTATTTT

v_call: TRBV10-3
d_call: .
j_call: TRBJ1-2
clone_size: many
cdr3_aa: CAIRLNSDRNGYTF
cdr3_nt: TGTGCCATCAGACTTAATTCTGACCGGAACGGCTACACCTTC

v_call: TRBV20-1
d_call: TRBD2
j_call: TRBJ2-1
clone_size: many
cdr3_aa: CSAKAGGSYNEQFF
cdr3_nt: TGCAGTGCTAAAGCGGGGGGGTCCTACAATGAGCAGTTCTTC

v_call: TRBV7-9
d_call: .
j_call: TRBJ1-2
clone_size: many
cdr3_aa: CASSLVLQGGSTF
cdr3_nt: TGTGCCAGCAGCTTAGTGTTGCAGGGAGGCTCCACCTTC

v_call: TRBV7-9
d_call: TRBD1
j_call: TRBJ2-3
clone_size: many
cdr3_aa: CASSSGTGDTDTQYF
cdr3_nt: TGTGCCAGCAGCTCCGGGACAGGGGATACAGATACGCAGTATTTT

v_call: TRBV9
d_call: .
j_call: TRBJ1-3
clone_size: few
cdr3_aa: CASSPVAGGNTIYF
cdr3_nt: TGTGCCAGCAGCCCTGTCGCGGGTGGAAACACCATATATTTT

v_call: TRBV6-7
d_call: .
j_call: TRBJ2-3
clone_size: few
cdr3_aa: CATGKPGDTDTQYF
cdr3_nt: TGTGCCACCGGGAAACCGGGGGACACAGATACGCAGTATTTT

v_call: TRBV27
d_call: .
j_call: TRBJ2-1
clone_size: many
cdr3_aa: CASRVGGRIFYEQFF
cdr3_nt: TGTGCCAGCAGGGTAGGAGGGAGGATTTTCTATGAGCAGTTCTTC

v_call: TRBV4-3
d_call: .
j_call: TRBJ1-4
clone_size: many
cdr3_aa: CASSQDAIGLGEKLFF
cdr3_nt: TGCGCCAGCAGCCAAGACGCCATAGGGTTAGGGGAAAAACTGTTTTTT

v_call: TRBV2
d_call: TRBD1
j_call: TRBJ1-5
clone_size: .
cdr3_aa: CASSELGQDSAGNQPQHF
cdr3_nt: TGTGCCAGCAGTGAGCTAGGACAGGACTCAGCTGGCAATCAGCCCCAGCATTTT

v_call: TRBV20-1
d_call: .
j_call: TRBJ2-5
clone_size: .
cdr3_aa: CSATTSGETQYF
cdr3_nt: TGCAGTGCTACGACTAGTGGTGAGACCCAGTACTTC

v_call: TRBV7-6
d_call: .
j_call: TRBJ2-5
clone_size: many
cdr3_aa: CASSLDSFGTQYF
cdr3_nt: TGTGCCAGCAGCTTAGATTCTTTCGGGACCCAGTACTTC

v_call: TRBV11-1
d_call: .
j_call: TRBJ1-4
clone_size: many
cdr3_aa: CASSSRRTVTFHDEKLFF
cdr3_nt: TGTGCCAGCAGCAGTAGACGGACAGTCACCTTTCATGATGAAAAACTGTTTTTT

v_call: TRBV11-2
d_call: TRBD2
j_call: TRBJ2-2
clone_size: .
cdr3_aa: CASSRRLAGGYTVELFF
cdr3_nt: TGTGCCAGCAGCCGGCGACTAGCGGGAGGATACACCGTGGAGCTGTTTTTT